Below are 14 T cell receptor beta chains sequenced from a single sample in a study of T cells in Graves' hyperthyroidism and ophthalmopathy. TCR beta CDR3 sequences were amplified from RNA transcripts. A first-round RT-PCR of the TCR CDR3 used the HTBI primer set. MiXCR was run by TCRdb on the multiplex PCR reads, yielding one entry per CDR3 protein. The sample holds some 560,000 distinct CDR3 sequences, approximately 15% seen once. The sample taken for sequencing was blood. The receptors come from a woman aged 30 to 39 with Graves' hyperthyroidism.

J is TRBJ1-2 and V is TRBV29-1; D not certain. Trimming cost V 6 bases and J 2 bases, with 13 bases left between them. This CDR3 contains 13 residues. Germline loops: CDR1 SQVTM, CDR2 ANQGSEA. The CDR3 is CSVRAGGNYGYTF. The CDR3 region has the DNA TGCAGCGTAAGGGCGGGTGGGAACTATGGCTACACCTTC. Filled out from reference TRBV29-1 and TRBJ1-2, the complete variable domain reads SAVISQKPSRDICQRGTSLTIQCQVDSQVTMMFWYRQQPGQSLTLIATANQGSEATYESGFVIDKFPISRPNLTFSTLTVSNMSPEDSSIYLCSVRAGGNYGYTFGSGTRLTVV.

This clonotype was picked up many times. The rearrangement joins TRBV11-1 to TRBJ2-1; D is possibly TRBD1 (6 bases). The CDR3 extends over 13 amino acids. The germline V and J ends were trimmed by 1 base and 9 bases, with 10 bases remaining between them. Germline CDR1 SGHAT, CDR2 FQDESV (reference sequence). CDR3 coding DNA: TGTGCCAGCAGCTTAGTTGGGGGCGGTGAGCAGTTCTTC. It specifies CASSLVGGGEQFF.

This clonotype appeared a few times. The J gene is TRBJ2-3, the V gene TRBV5-1; the match to TRBD2 covers 12 bases. This CDR3 comprises 16 residues. Germline V lookup: CDR1 SGHRS, CDR2 YFSETQ. Trimming at V came to 2 bases and at J to 3 bases, leaving 4 bases not matched to a gene. CDR3 protein: CASSFPLAGGTDTQYF. The CDR3 DNA is TGCGCCAGCAGCTTTCCACTAGCGGGAGGAACAGATACGCAGTATTTT.

This clonotype was seen at least ten times. V gene TRBV5-1 combines with J gene TRBJ1-4, with D perhaps matching TRBD1 (5 bases). The V gene lost 1 base and the J gene lost 7 bases, with 8 bases spanning the gap. Germline V CDR1 and CDR2: SGHRS, YFSETQ. This CDR3 comprises 13 residues. CDR3 sequence: CASSLSGPEKLFF. The CDR3 bases are TGCGCCAGCAGCTTGTCGGGACCTGAAAAACTGTTTTTT.

Many counts were recorded for this clonotype. The chain joins TRBV12-3 or TRBV12-4 to TRBJ2-7; TRBD2 aligns across 9 bases. The CDR3 consists of 14 residues. V was pared by 6 bases and J by 4 bases, with 7 bases of the junction left unmatched. CDR3 protein: CASRDSGSKYEQYF. CDR3 bases: TGTGCCAGCAGGGATAGCGGGAGTAAGTACGAGCAGTACTTC.

This clonotype has at least ten counts. V is TRBV28 and J is TRBJ2-3; D uncertain. Trimming stripped 4 bases from V and 2 bases from J, with 10 bases between. Germline lookup yields CDR1 MDHEN and CDR2 SYDVKM. CDR3 size: 14 residues. The CDR3 loop is CASSYILDTDTQYF. The CDR3 nucleotides read TGTGCCAGCAGTTACATCCTTGACACAGATACGCAGTATTTT.

This clonotype was recorded at least ten times. The genes are TRBV20-1 and TRBJ2-2; D might be TRBD2 (6 bases). V was trimmed by 6 bases and J by 3 bases, leaving 17 bases between them. The CDR3 covers 15 residues. CDR1 DFQATT and CDR2 SNEGSKA come from the germline V gene (reference sequence). CDR3 loop: CSAQDPGLHTGELFF. In nucleotides, the CDR3 is TGCAGTGCCCAGGATCCGGGACTTCACACCGGGGAGCTGTTTTTT.

This clonotype was seen repeatedly, ten times or more. The chain recombines TRBV2 with TRBJ2-1; TRBD2 matches at 7 bases. J was trimmed by 10 bases and V by 6 bases; bases with no gene match: 9. The CDR3 sequence is 13 residues long. Looked up from germline, CDR1 is SNHLY and CDR2 is FYNNEI. CDR3 bases: TGTGCCAGCAGCCCCACTGGGGGAGGGGAGCAGTTCTTC. This codes for CASSPTGGGEQFF.

This clonotype was seen repeatedly, ten times or more. V gene TRBV11-1 combines with J gene TRBJ2-2, with TRBD1 matching 7 bases. Germline CDR1 is SGHAT and CDR2 is FQDESV (reference sequence). CDR3 length equals 15 residues. V was pared by 5 bases and J by 7 bases, with 10 bases of the junction left unmatched. CDR3 region: CASSPAQGIFGELFF. The CDR3 nucleotides read TGTGCCAGCAGCCCCGCACAGGGGATATTCGGGGAGCTGTTTTTT.

At least ten counts were recorded for this clonotype. This chain links TRBV12-3 or TRBV12-4 with TRBJ2-7; 8 bases fit TRBD2. Trimming took 2 bases from V and 6 from J; bases not matched to a gene: 12. The CDR3 is 16 amino acids. CDR3 sequence reads: CASSLRRLAGILEQYF. The CDR3 DNA is TGTGCCAGCAGTTTAAGAAGGCTAGCGGGTATACTCGAGCAGTACTTC.

The genes are TRBV7-9 and TRBJ2-7; D is uncertain. CDR3 length equals 15 residues. V lost 5 bases and J 1 base, leaving 15 bases between the germline ends. CDR1 and CDR2 (germline): SEHNR, FQNEAQ (reference sequence). The CDR3 DNA reads TGTGCCAGCAGCAAAAGACCCGGGCCGTCCTACGAGCAGTACTTC. It translates to CASSKRPGPSYEQYF.

This clonotype was seen only a few times. V is TRBV3-1 and J is TRBJ2-1, with no clear D. The CDR3 is 15 residues long. Per germline, CDR1 LGHDT and CDR2 YNNKEL (reference sequence). V lost 1 base and J lost 8, with 15 bases in between. The CDR3, as DNA: TGTGCCAGCAGCCAAGGCCTAGAAATTACTTATGAGCAGTTCTTC. Translated, it gives CASSQGLEITYEQFF.

Ten or more counts support this clonotype. J is TRBJ2-1 and V is TRBV20-1, with TRBD2 matching over 8 bases. The CDR3 loop spans 15 amino acids. J lost 0 bases, V lost 6 bases, and 7 bases had no gene match. Germline V gene data show CDR1 as DFQATT and CDR2 as SNEGSKA (reference sequence). CDR3 DNA sequence: TGCAGTGCCACACACAGCGGGAGCTCCTACAATGAGCAGTTCTTC. As protein: CSATHSGSSYNEQFF.

This clonotype was seen repeatedly, ten times or more. The J gene is TRBJ2-7, the V gene TRBV6-2 or TRBV6-3; the D is unclear. The CDR3 sequence is 13 residues long. Germline V gene data show CDR1 as MNHEY and CDR2 as SVGEGT. Trimming took 2 bases from V and 7 from J, leaving 12 bases between them. In DNA, the CDR3 is TGTGCCAGCAGTTACAACGACCCTATGGAGCAGTACTTC. Encoded protein: CASSYNDPMEQYF.